A selection of T cell receptor beta chains follows, all from one sample in a study of molecular identifiers for immune sequencing clone quantification. TCRdb reprocessed the PCR reads with MiXCR, giving one entry per CDR3 protein. The table has about half a million distinct CDR3 sequences, about a fifth seen once. The sequenced sample consisted of naive CD8+ T cells from blood, with Jurkat cell RNA spiked in. The receptors were gathered from a human donor in good health. Some libraries in this study had Jurkat cell RNA spiked in. CDR3s include the opening cysteine and the closing phenylalanine or tryptophan. D genes are given only for firm matches. Clone size is not always given. Where it is, it says once, few, many or a class for expanded clones.

j_call: TRBJ1-4; clone_size: NA; d_call: NA; v_call: TRBV6-5; cdr3_aa: CASGEEGPEKLFF; cdr3_nt: TGTGCCAGCGGCGAGGAAGGGCCGGAAAAACTGTTTTTT
j_call: TRBJ2-3; clone_size: few; d_call: TRBD2; v_call: TRBV20-1; cdr3_aa: CSAKRLAGEVDTQYF; cdr3_nt: TGCAGTGCCAAACGACTAGCGGGAGAGGTAGATACGCAGTATTTT
j_call: TRBJ1-1; clone_size: few; d_call: TRBD1; v_call: TRBV6-5; cdr3_aa: CASSPTGNMNTEAFF; cdr3_nt: TGTGCCAGCAGTCCGACAGGGAATATGAACACTGAAGCTTTCTTT
j_call: TRBJ1-1; clone_size: few; d_call: NA; v_call: TRBV29-1; cdr3_aa: CGVERMNTEAFF; cdr3_nt: TGCGGCGTTGAAAGAATGAACACTGAAGCTTTCTTT
j_call: TRBJ2-7; clone_size: NA; d_call: NA; v_call: TRBV3-1; cdr3_aa: CASSQDSASYEQYF; cdr3_nt: TGTGCCAGCAGCCAGGACTCGGCCTCCTACGAGCAGTACTTC
j_call: TRBJ2-7; clone_size: many; d_call: NA; v_call: TRBV28; cdr3_aa: CASSLETGTYEQYF; cdr3_nt: TGTGCCAGCAGTCTTGAGACAGGTACCTACGAGCAGTACTTC
j_call: TRBJ2-7; clone_size: many; d_call: NA; v_call: TRBV28; cdr3_aa: CASGVKLGARSDEQYF; cdr3_nt: TGTGCCAGCGGGGTTAAGCTAGGGGCTAGGAGCGACGAGCAGTACTTC
j_call: TRBJ2-1; clone_size: few; d_call: TRBD1; v_call: TRBV12-3/TRBV12-4; cdr3_aa: CASSITGGGNEQFF; cdr3_nt: TGTGCCAGCAGTATTACAGGGGGCGGGAATGAGCAGTTCTTC
j_call: TRBJ2-3; clone_size: few; d_call: NA; v_call: TRBV10-3; cdr3_aa: CAISVAGRSTSTDTQYF; cdr3_nt: TGTGCCATCAGTGTGGCGGGGCGGTCTACTAGCACAGATACGCAGTATTTT
j_call: TRBJ1-2; clone_size: NA; d_call: NA; v_call: TRBV6-5; cdr3_aa: CTSSTDLYGYTF; cdr3_nt: TGTACCAGCAGTACGGACCTATATGGCTACACCTTC
j_call: TRBJ2-3; clone_size: many; d_call: NA; v_call: TRBV20-1; cdr3_aa: CSAREILAGSTDTQYF; cdr3_nt: TGCAGTGCTAGAGAGATTTTGGCGGGAAGCACAGATACGCAGTATTTT
j_call: TRBJ2-1; clone_size: NA; d_call: NA; v_call: TRBV21-1; cdr3_aa: CASSPRGGEGEQFF; cdr3_nt: TGTGCCAGCAGCCCCCGGGGGGGGGAAGGGGAGCAGTTCTTC
j_call: TRBJ1-1; clone_size: many; d_call: TRBD1; v_call: TRBV9; cdr3_aa: CASSQEPEGARIHTEAFF; cdr3_nt: TGTGCCAGCAGCCAGGAACCCGAGGGGGCGCGAATCCATACTGAAGCTTTCTTT
j_call: TRBJ2-3; clone_size: few; d_call: NA; v_call: TRBV7-3; cdr3_aa: CASSLNEAVGDTQYF; cdr3_nt: TGTGCCAGCAGCTTAAACGAGGCAGTGGGAGATACGCAGTATTTT
j_call: TRBJ2-6; clone_size: few; d_call: NA; v_call: TRBV4-3; cdr3_aa: CASSQTSFGANVLTF; cdr3_nt: TGCGCCAGCAGCCAGACAAGTTTCGGGGCCAACGTCCTGACTTTC
j_call: TRBJ2-7; clone_size: NA; d_call: NA; v_call: TRBV6-2/TRBV6-3; cdr3_aa: CASRSPDGTYEQYF; cdr3_nt: TGTGCCAGCAGATCACCGGACGGTACCTACGAGCAGTACTTC
j_call: TRBJ2-7; clone_size: NA; d_call: NA; v_call: TRBV13; cdr3_aa: CASSLGESEQYF; cdr3_nt: TGTGCCAGCAGCTTAGGCGAGAGCGAGCAGTACTTC
j_call: TRBJ2-2; clone_size: few; d_call: NA; v_call: TRBV24-1; cdr3_aa: CATSDPSAGELFF; cdr3_nt: TGTGCCACCAGTGATCCTAGCGCCGGGGAGCTGTTTTTT
j_call: TRBJ2-7; clone_size: NA; d_call: NA; v_call: TRBV5-6; cdr3_aa: CASSLGNWYEQYF; cdr3_nt: TGTGCCAGCAGCCTAGGGAACTGGTACGAGCAGTACTTC
j_call: TRBJ2-2; clone_size: few; d_call: NA; v_call: TRBV7-2; cdr3_aa: CASPWGPGTGELFF; cdr3_nt: TGTGCCAGCCCCTGGGGGCCGGGGACCGGGGAGCTGTTTTTT
j_call: TRBJ2-3; clone_size: NA; d_call: TRBD2; v_call: TRBV4-2; cdr3_aa: CASSQVSGRAGGTQYF; cdr3_nt: TGTGCCAGCAGCCAGGTTAGCGGGAGGGCTGGAGGTACGCAGTATTTT
j_call: TRBJ2-5; clone_size: many; d_call: TRBD2; v_call: TRBV7-8; cdr3_aa: CASSFRLAGFRETQYF; cdr3_nt: TGTGCCAGCAGCTTCCGACTAGCGGGGTTTCGGGAGACCCAGTACTTC
j_call: TRBJ2-3; clone_size: NA; d_call: NA; v_call: TRBV6-6; cdr3_aa: CAGSLRVVQAPNLGDTQYF; cdr3_nt: TGTGCCGGCAGTCTACGGGTGGTCCAGGCGCCGAATTTAGGTGATACGCAGTATTTT
j_call: TRBJ2-3; clone_size: many; d_call: NA; v_call: TRBV29-1; cdr3_aa: CSVGAESTDTQYF; cdr3_nt: TGCAGCGTTGGGGCTGAAAGCACAGATACGCAGTATTTT
j_call: TRBJ1-1; clone_size: many; d_call: TRBD1; v_call: TRBV15; cdr3_aa: CATSRDKTGVGTEAFF; cdr3_nt: TGTGCCACCAGCAGAGATAAGACAGGGGTTGGGACTGAAGCTTTCTTT
j_call: TRBJ2-1; clone_size: few; d_call: TRBD2; v_call: TRBV29-1; cdr3_aa: CSVEDRALTSGGAGSYNEQFF; cdr3_nt: TGCAGCGTTGAAGATCGGGCTCTTACTAGCGGGGGGGCCGGGTCGTACAATGAGCAGTTCTTC
j_call: TRBJ1-1; clone_size: NA; d_call: NA; v_call: TRBV15; cdr3_aa: CATSRDRQKGTEAFF; cdr3_nt: TGTGCCACCAGCAGAGACCGGCAGAAGGGCACTGAAGCTTTCTTT
j_call: TRBJ2-7; clone_size: NA; d_call: NA; v_call: TRBV7-9; cdr3_aa: CASSLFRDQTHEQYF; cdr3_nt: TGTGCCAGCAGCTTGTTTCGGGACCAAACCCACGAGCAGTACTTC
j_call: TRBJ2-1; clone_size: NA; d_call: TRBD2; v_call: TRBV29-1; cdr3_aa: CSVEDWASGLRDEQFF; cdr3_nt: TGCAGCGTTGAAGATTGGGCTAGCGGTCTCCGCGATGAGCAGTTCTTC
j_call: TRBJ2-5; clone_size: many; d_call: TRBD2; v_call: TRBV7-2; cdr3_aa: CASSSGTSGETQYF; cdr3_nt: TGTGCCAGCAGCTCCGGGACTAGCGGAGAGACCCAGTACTTC
j_call: TRBJ2-1; clone_size: few; d_call: TRBD2; v_call: TRBV30; cdr3_aa: CAWTSGGSNEQFF; cdr3_nt: TGTGCCTGGACTAGCGGAGGTTCCAATGAGCAGTTCTTC
j_call: TRBJ2-3; clone_size: many; d_call: TRBD1; v_call: TRBV10-3; cdr3_aa: CAISEGQGIADTQYF; cdr3_nt: TGTGCCATCAGTGAAGGACAGGGCATAGCAGATACGCAGTATTTT
j_call: TRBJ2-3; clone_size: NA; d_call: TRBD2; v_call: TRBV19; cdr3_aa: CASSIRLAGDVGPDTQYF; cdr3_nt: TGTGCCAGTAGTATCAGACTAGCGGGAGATGTAGGCCCAGATACGCAGTATTTT
j_call: TRBJ2-3; clone_size: few; d_call: NA; v_call: TRBV19; cdr3_aa: CASSRGERRTDTQYF; cdr3_nt: TGTGCCAGTAGTAGGGGGGAGCGTCGCACAGATACGCAGTATTTT
j_call: TRBJ2-5; clone_size: NA; d_call: NA; v_call: TRBV12-3/TRBV12-4; cdr3_aa: CASSLAWGLNQETQHF; cdr3_nt: TGTGCCAGCAGTTTGGCCTGGGGGCTGAACCAAGAGACCCAGCACTTC
j_call: TRBJ2-1; clone_size: many; d_call: NA; v_call: TRBV4-3; cdr3_aa: CASSRTGRNEQFF; cdr3_nt: TGCGCCAGCAGCCGAACAGGGAGAAATGAGCAGTTCTTC
j_call: TRBJ2-3; clone_size: many; d_call: TRBD2; v_call: TRBV5-4; cdr3_aa: CASSRVGLAGSTDTQYF; cdr3_nt: TGTGCCAGCAGCCGGGTGGGACTAGCGGGAAGCACAGATACGCAGTATTTT
j_call: TRBJ2-6; clone_size: many; d_call: NA; v_call: TRBV19; cdr3_aa: CASSAQVSSGANVLTF; cdr3_nt: TGTGCCAGTAGTGCCCAAGTGTCCTCTGGGGCCAACGTCCTGACTTTC
j_call: TRBJ1-1; clone_size: NA; d_call: NA; v_call: TRBV7-2; cdr3_aa: CASSSNIMGVDEAFF; cdr3_nt: TGTGCCAGCAGCTCTAATATAATGGGAGTCGATGAAGCTTTCTTT
j_call: TRBJ2-5; clone_size: many; d_call: NA; v_call: TRBV12-3/TRBV12-4; cdr3_aa: CASRPIQGGEETQYF; cdr3_nt: TGTGCCAGCAGACCCATACAGGGTGGAGAAGAGACCCAGTACTTC
j_call: TRBJ2-7; clone_size: many; d_call: NA; v_call: TRBV29-1; cdr3_aa: CSVEFGRELHSAAYEQYF; cdr3_nt: TGCAGCGTTGAGTTCGGCAGGGAACTCCACTCTGCCGCATACGAGCAGTACTTC
j_call: TRBJ2-5; clone_size: NA; d_call: NA; v_call: TRBV6-5; cdr3_aa: CASGRKPGQLQETQYF; cdr3_nt: TGTGCCAGCGGGAGAAAGCCGGGACAACTGCAAGAGACCCAGTACTTC
j_call: TRBJ2-7; clone_size: many; d_call: TRBD1; v_call: TRBV12-3/TRBV12-4; cdr3_aa: CASSLGDRVSF; cdr3_nt: TGTGCCAGCAGTCTAGGGGACAGGGTATCGTTC
j_call: TRBJ1-1; clone_size: NA; d_call: NA; v_call: TRBV6-2/TRBV6-3; cdr3_aa: CASSYPGLEAFF; cdr3_nt: TGTGCCAGCAGTTACCCAGGGCTTGAAGCTTTCTTT
j_call: TRBJ2-7; clone_size: NA; d_call: TRBD1; v_call: TRBV5-4; cdr3_aa: CASSLGDSHYEQYF; cdr3_nt: TGTGCCAGCAGCTTAGGGGACAGCCACTACGAGCAGTACTTC
j_call: TRBJ2-2; clone_size: few; d_call: NA; v_call: TRBV5-1; cdr3_aa: CASSLALGGSTGELFF; cdr3_nt: TGCGCCAGCAGCTTGGCCTTAGGGGGTAGCACCGGGGAGCTGTTTTTT
j_call: TRBJ2-7; clone_size: NA; d_call: TRBD1; v_call: TRBV9; cdr3_aa: CASSTGDRGYEQYF; cdr3_nt: TGTGCCAGCAGCACAGGGGACAGGGGTTACGAGCAGTACTTC
j_call: TRBJ2-3; clone_size: many; d_call: TRBD1; v_call: TRBV5-6; cdr3_aa: CASSSPQIQGASDTQYF; cdr3_nt: TGTGCCAGCAGCTCCCCACAGATACAGGGGGCCTCAGATACGCAGTATTTT
j_call: TRBJ1-1; clone_size: NA; d_call: NA; v_call: TRBV4-3; cdr3_aa: CASSQDPGVPYEAFF; cdr3_nt: TGCGCCAGCAGCCAAGATCCGGGTGTGCCTTATGAAGCTTTCTTT
j_call: TRBJ2-1; clone_size: NA; d_call: TRBD1; v_call: TRBV9; cdr3_aa: CASSGRTGKYNEQFF; cdr3_nt: TGTGCCAGCAGCGGGCGGACAGGGAAGTACAATGAGCAGTTCTTC
j_call: TRBJ1-1; clone_size: many; d_call: NA; v_call: TRBV6-2/TRBV6-3; cdr3_aa: CASSYGRLNTEAFF; cdr3_nt: TGTGCCAGCAGTTACGGCAGGCTTAACACTGAAGCTTTCTTT
j_call: TRBJ2-1; clone_size: many; d_call: NA; v_call: TRBV28; cdr3_aa: CASSLFPGEQFF; cdr3_nt: TGTGCCAGCAGTTTATTTCCCGGTGAGCAGTTCTTC
j_call: TRBJ1-5; clone_size: many; d_call: NA; v_call: TRBV15; cdr3_aa: CATSRADYSNQPQHF; cdr3_nt: TGTGCCACCTCGAGAGCGGATTATAGCAATCAGCCCCAGCATTTT
j_call: TRBJ2-7; clone_size: few; d_call: TRBD2; v_call: TRBV6-5; cdr3_aa: CASSYPAAGGSYEQYF; cdr3_nt: TGTGCCAGCAGTTATCCCGCAGCGGGGGGATCCTACGAGCAGTACTTC
j_call: TRBJ2-1; clone_size: few; d_call: TRBD2; v_call: TRBV11-3; cdr3_aa: CASSLASGGRDNEQFF; cdr3_nt: TGTGCCAGCAGCTTAGCTAGCGGGGGGAGGGACAATGAGCAGTTCTTC
j_call: TRBJ2-7; clone_size: NA; d_call: NA; v_call: TRBV19; cdr3_aa: CASSTSGRTNEQYF; cdr3_nt: TGTGCCAGTAGTACTTCAGGGAGGACCAACGAGCAGTACTTC
j_call: TRBJ2-1; clone_size: NA; d_call: NA; v_call: TRBV27; cdr3_aa: CASSKPGHSLGEQFF; cdr3_nt: TGTGCCAGCAGCAAACCGGGACACAGCCTGGGTGAGCAGTTCTTC
j_call: TRBJ2-5; clone_size: NA; d_call: NA; v_call: TRBV10-1; cdr3_aa: CASSESNLETQYF; cdr3_nt: TGCGCCAGCAGTGAGTCGAATTTGGAGACCCAGTACTTC
j_call: TRBJ2-7; clone_size: few; d_call: NA; v_call: TRBV18; cdr3_aa: CASSLTSGYGSYEQYF; cdr3_nt: TGTGCCAGCTCACTTACATCTGGTTATGGGTCCTACGAGCAGTACTTC
j_call: TRBJ2-5; clone_size: NA; d_call: TRBD2; v_call: TRBV4-3; cdr3_aa: CASSQDPSLAGEVETQYF; cdr3_nt: TGCGCCAGCAGCCAAGATCCGTCCCTAGCGGGGGAGGTAGAGACCCAGTACTTC